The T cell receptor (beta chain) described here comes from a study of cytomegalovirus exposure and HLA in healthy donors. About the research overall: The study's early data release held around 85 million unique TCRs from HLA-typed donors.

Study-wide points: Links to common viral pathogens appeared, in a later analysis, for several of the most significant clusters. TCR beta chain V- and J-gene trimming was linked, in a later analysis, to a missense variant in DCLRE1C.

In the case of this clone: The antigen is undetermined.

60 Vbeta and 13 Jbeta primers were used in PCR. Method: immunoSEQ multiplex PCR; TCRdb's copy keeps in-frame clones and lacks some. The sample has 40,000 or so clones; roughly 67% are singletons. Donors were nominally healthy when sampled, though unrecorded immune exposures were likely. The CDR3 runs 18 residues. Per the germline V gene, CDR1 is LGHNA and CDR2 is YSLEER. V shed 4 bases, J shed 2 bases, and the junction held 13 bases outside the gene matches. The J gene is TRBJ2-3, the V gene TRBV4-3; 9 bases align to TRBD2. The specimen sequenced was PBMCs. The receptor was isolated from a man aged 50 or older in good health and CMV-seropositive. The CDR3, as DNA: TGCGCCAGCAGCCCCCGCGGGGGGGCGGGGGCATTCACAGATACGCAGTATTTT. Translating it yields CASSPRGGAGAFTDTQYF.